These T cell receptor beta chains were read from a single sample in a study of response to subunit inactivated influenza vaccine. MiXCR was run by TCRdb on the RT-PCR reads, yielding one entry per CDR3 protein. The table has around 530,000 distinct CDR3 sequences, approximately 17% seen once. Specimen: CD4+ T cells sorted from PBMCs, collected 23 to 25 months after vaccination. These receptors all stem from a man aged 50-75 years who received an inactivated influenza vaccine. CDR3s leave out the opening cysteine and the closing phenylalanine or tryptophan.

j_gene,v_gene,CDR3aa
TRBJ1-4,TRBV12-3/TRBV12-4,ASSAQGALMGEKLF
TRBJ2-5,TRBV6-2/TRBV6-3,ASSYSSHKTQY
TRBJ2-5,TRBV29-1,SVEVVTKETQY
TRBJ2-2,TRBV19,ASSIGQGPTGELF
TRBJ2-2,TRBV10-3,AISQKEGGELF
TRBJ2-1,TRBV5-5,ASRILSGAYNEQF
TRBJ2-7,TRBV5-1,ASSLANRRTLDEQY
TRBJ2-2,TRBV5-1,ASSPTSMAGELF
TRBJ2-5,TRBV4-2,ASSQELAAQETQY
TRBJ2-7,TRBV10-3,ATSETGLAGREQY
TRBJ2-2,TRBV5-1,ASSRDRGHTGELF